This T cell receptor (beta chain) was observed in a study of blood T cells in healthy people across ages. Findings and limits, study-wide: Age brought a roughly linear fall in TCR beta diversity measured per million T cells.

A minimum of 6.5 million PBMCs was isolated per sample. The CDR3 sequence is 12 residues long. In germline, CDR1 is SQVTM, CDR2 ANQGSEA. Concerning this clonotype: Antigen: not known.

A second PCR, run for about 7 to 11 cycles, used a sample-barcoded 5' primer plus a J-beta primer mix. Per sample, CDR3-containing paired-end reads numbered at least 3 million. TCRdb analysed the 5' RACE reads with MiXCR anew, one entry per CDR3 protein. The data contain about 1,400,000 distinct CDR3 sequences, approximately 59% of them singletons. The sequencing sample was made of blood. The J gene is TRBJ1-1, the V gene TRBV29-1, with 9 bases aligning to TRBD1. The origin of this receptor is a man between 18 and 29 years old in good health. Here the CDR3 DNA reads TGCAGTGTAAGACAGGGGGGAACTGAAGCTTTCTTT. It codes for CSVRQGGTEAFF.